These 17 T cell receptor beta chains originate from one sample sequenced in a study of cytomegalovirus exposure and HLA in healthy donors. The PCR was carried out with 60 Vbeta primers and 13 Jbeta primers. The table came from immunoSEQ multiplex PCR; TCRdb's copy has only in-frame clones and leaves some out. This sample has about 100,000 clones; 65% to 85% occur once, and the top ten carry 1.5% to 2%. Input material: PBMCs. These receptors all stem from a woman aged 40 to 50 in good health and CMV-seronegative.

The gene calls are TRBV27 and TRBJ1-2; 7 nucleotides match TRBD1. V dropped 3 bases and J dropped 0; count of bases not matched to a gene: 10. This CDR3 contains 17 residues. Germline assignment: CDR1 MNHEY and CDR2 SMNVEV (reference sequence). DNA for the CDR3: TGTGCCAGCAGTTTCCCTGGACAGGTTTTAGCTAACTATGGCTACACCTTC. The encoded protein is CASSFPGQVLANYGYTF.

This chain uses TRBV21-1 with TRBJ2-3; no check of the table's D call, TRBD2, against the DNA was made. TRBV21-1 is listed as a pseudogene. The CDR3 covers 16 residues. The CDR3 loop is CASSNVLVYSTDTQYF. The CDR3 coding sequence is TGTGCCAGCAGCAATGTGCTAGTCTACAGCACAGATACGCAGTATTTT.

The chain couples TRBV5-4 to TRBJ2-7, with D possibly being TRBD1 (5 bases). Between the trimmed V and J ends, which lost 7 bases and 3 bases, there was a span of 17 bases. This CDR3 contains 14 residues. Germline loops: CDR1 SGHNT, CDR2 YYREEE (reference sequence). In DNA, the CDR3 is TGTGCCAGCGGTAAGGACAACCAGAACTACGAGCAGTACTTC. As protein: CASGKDNQNYEQYF.

The rearrangement joins TRBV5-4 to TRBJ2-7, with 10 bases fitting TRBD1. The CDR3 has 15 amino acids. V dropped 4 bases and J dropped 6; count of bases not matched to a gene: 10. Germline V lookup: CDR1 SGHNT, CDR2 YYREEE (reference sequence). The CDR3 sequence: CASSEGTGVAGEQYF. CDR3 bases: TGTGCCAGCAGCGAAGGGACAGGGGTTGCGGGCGAGCAGTACTTC. The full variable domain, in which reference TRBV5-4 and TRBJ2-7 provide the parts outside the CDR3, is ETGVTQSPTHLIKTRGQQVTLRCSSQSGHNTVSWYQQALGQGPQFIFQYYREEENGRGNFPPRFSGLQFPNYSSELNVNALELDDSALYLCASSEGTGVAGEQYFGPGTRLTVT.

J is TRBJ1-1 and V is TRBV30; a possible D gene is TRBD1 (6 bases). CDR1 is GTSNPN and CDR2 is SVGIG in the germline V gene (reference sequence). V lost 3 bases, J lost 0 bases, and 14 bases lay in between. The CDR3 runs 15 residues. The CDR3 is CAWSLGTFMNTEAFF. The DNA of the CDR3 is TGTGCCTGGAGCCTGGGGACATTCATGAACACTGAAGCTTTCTTT.

The V and J genes are TRBV19 and TRBJ1-2; D gene unclear. This CDR3 has 12 amino acids. Trimming pared 3 bases from V and 2 bases from J, leaving 4 bases between. The V gene's germline CDR1 is LNHDA and CDR2 SQIVND (reference sequence). The CDR3 bases are TGTGCCAGTAGTATGCAGAACTATGGCTACACCTTC. Residues: CASSMQNYGYTF.

V and J are TRBV4-2 and TRBJ1-3; no clear D gene. This CDR3 region has 17 residues. Germline values: CDR1 LGHNA, CDR2 YNFKEQ. Trimming shortened V by 3 bases and J by 0 bases, and 15 bases separated the two germline ends. CDR3 in DNA: TGTGCCAGCAGCCAGGAGGCGGGGTGGACCTCTGGAAACACCATATATTTT. It specifies CASSQEAGWTSGNTIYF.

J is TRBJ2-7 and V is TRBV7-9, with 9 nucleotides matching TRBD2. The CDR3 has 15 amino acids. Germline-derived CDR1 and CDR2 are SEHNR and FQNEAQ (reference sequence). V lost 8 bases, J lost 3 bases, and 11 bases stayed unmatched. CDR3 protein: CASGLIGLASYEQYF. In DNA, the CDR3 is TGTGCCAGCGGCCTGATTGGACTAGCGAGCTACGAGCAGTACTTC.

This chain connects TRBV18 to TRBJ2-1; TRBD1 agrees at 8 bases. This CDR3 has 15 residues. Trimming took 4 bases from V and 3 from J; bases not matched to a gene: 5. Germline V CDR1 and CDR2: KGHSH, LQKENI. CDR3 in amino acids: CASSLPGGVYNEQFF. CDR3 nucleotides: TGTGCCAGCTCACTGCCAGGGGGCGTCTACAATGAGCAGTTCTTC.

This sequence joins TRBV4-1 and TRBJ1-1; no definite D call. V was pared by 0 bases and J by 3 bases, with 8 bases between. The CDR3 loop spans 14 amino acids. The germline V gene encodes CDR1 MGHRA and CDR2 YSYEKL. The chain's CDR3 is CASSQDNIDTEAFF. In DNA, the CDR3 is TGCGCCAGCAGCCAAGATAACATCGACACTGAAGCTTTCTTT.

The V gene is TRBV6-5, the J gene TRBJ2-5; TRBD2 aligns across 9 bases. The ends lost 7 bases at V and 2 bases at J; junction bases unmatched: 5. CDR1 MNHEY and CDR2 SVGAGI come from the germline V gene. There are 14 residues in the CDR3. The CDR3 loop is CASTLAGNQETQYF. The CDR3 nucleotides are TGTGCCAGCACCCTAGCGGGGAATCAAGAGACCCAGTACTTC.

The rearrangement links TRBV7-8 to TRBJ1-4; tentative D call: TRBD1 (6 bases). Germline V gene lookup returns CDR1 SGHVS and CDR2 FQNEAQ. V lost 4 bases, J lost 6 bases, and 15 bases lay in between. CDR3 length: 15 residues. CDR3 in amino acids: CASSSTGLVHEKLFF. The CDR3 bases are TGTGCCAGCAGCTCTACAGGGTTGGTTCATGAAAAACTGTTTTTT.

CDR3: CASTASGRSSYNEQFF. The CDR3 coding sequence is TGTGCCAGCACGGCTAGCGGGCGAAGCTCCTACAATGAGCAGTTCTTC. The rearrangement joins TRBV28 to TRBJ2-1; TRBD2 matches 8 bases. CDR1 is MDHEN, CDR2 SYDVKM, per germline. V lost 7 bases to trimming and J lost 0 bases; unmatched junction nucleotides: 8. The CDR3 spans 16 residues.

This rearrangement joins TRBV4-1 to TRBJ2-5; TRBD2 matches at 14 bases. Germline values: CDR1 MGHRA, CDR2 YSYEKL. After removal of 5 bases from V and 1 base from J, the junction contained 3 bases not matched to a gene. The CDR3 contains 16 residues. The CDR3 bases are TGCGCCAGCAGCAAAGGACTAGCGGGGGGCCAAGAGACCCAGTACTTC. This codes for CASSKGLAGGQETQYF.

The chain is built from TRBV6-5 and TRBJ1-4; D unclear. Trimming shortened V by 5 bases and J by 6 bases, and 7 bases separated the two germline ends. This CDR3 contains 12 residues. Germline V CDR1 and CDR2: MNHEY, SVGAGI. The CDR3 reads CASSRTDEKLFF. CDR3 bases: TGTGCCAGCAGTCGGACTGATGAAAAACTGTTTTTT.

A note on this clone: The junction departs from the called germline gene at one end, perhaps through a read error. In the same sample, other DNA sequences code for this CDR3. The rearrangement joins TRBV27 to TRBJ1-6; D perhaps matches TRBD1 (6 bases). The V gene's germline CDR1 is MNHEY and CDR2 SMNVEV (reference sequence). The CDR3 extends over 17 amino acids. The chain's CDR3 is CASSLSRTARYNSPLHF. The CDR3 coding sequence is TGTGCCAGCAGTTTATCTCGGACAGCCCGATATAATTCCCCCCTCCACTTT.

The chain carries TRBV6-5 and TRBJ1-2, with D perhaps matching TRBD1 (6 bases). Germline V lookup: CDR1 MNHEY, CDR2 SVGAGI. The V end lost 6 bases, the J end lost 3 bases, and 11 bases lay between the germline ends. The CDR3 covers 13 residues. The CDR3 loop reads CASRTTGHYGYTF. The CDR3 DNA sequence: TGTGCCAGCAGAACGACAGGACACTATGGCTACACCTTC.